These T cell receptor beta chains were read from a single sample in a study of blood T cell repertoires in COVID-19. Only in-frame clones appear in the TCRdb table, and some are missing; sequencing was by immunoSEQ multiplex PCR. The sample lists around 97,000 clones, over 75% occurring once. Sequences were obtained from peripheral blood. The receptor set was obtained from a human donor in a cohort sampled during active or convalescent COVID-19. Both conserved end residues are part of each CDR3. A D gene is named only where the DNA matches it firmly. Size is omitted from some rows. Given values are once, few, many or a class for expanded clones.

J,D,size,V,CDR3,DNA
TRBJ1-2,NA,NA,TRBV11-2,CASSPRLGDGYTF,TGTGCCAGCAGTCCTCGGCTCGGGGATGGCTACACCTTC
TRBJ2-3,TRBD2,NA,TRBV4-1,CASSHPGLAEMGSTDTQYF,TGCGCCAGCAGCCACCCGGGACTAGCGGAAATGGGGAGCACAGATACGCAGTATTTT
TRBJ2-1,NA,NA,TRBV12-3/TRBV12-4,CASSWYLGGEQFF,TGTGCCAGCAGTTGGTACCTGGGGGGTGAGCAGTTCTTC
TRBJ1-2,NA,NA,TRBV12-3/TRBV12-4,CASSIQVNYGYTF,TGTGCCAGCAGTATACAGGTTAACTATGGCTACACCTTC
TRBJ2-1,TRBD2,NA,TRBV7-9,CASSWTSGAFNEQFF,TGTGCCAGCAGCTGGACTAGCGGGGCGTTCAATGAGCAGTTCTTC
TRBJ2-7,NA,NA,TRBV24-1,CATSAGDDDEQYF,TGTGCCACCAGTGCGGGGGATGACGACGAGCAGTACTTC
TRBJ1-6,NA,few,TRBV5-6,CASSLPNNSPLHF,TGTGCCAGCAGCCTCCCTAATAATTCACCCCTCCACTTT
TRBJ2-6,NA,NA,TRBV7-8,CASSRRGGSGANVLTF,TGTGCCAGCAGCCGTAGGGGGGGCTCTGGGGCCAACGTCCTGACTTTC
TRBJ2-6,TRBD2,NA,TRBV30,CAWRGGAISGANVLTF,TGTGCCTGGAGGGGAGGGGCCATCTCTGGGGCCAACGTCCTGACTTTC
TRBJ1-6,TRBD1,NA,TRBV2,CASSEVQGAHSPLHF,TGTGCCAGCAGTGAAGTTCAGGGGGCGCATTCACCCCTCCACTTT
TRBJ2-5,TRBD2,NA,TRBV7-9,CASTNPGTSGGLQETQYF,TGTGCCAGTACAAATCCCGGGACTAGCGGGGGGCTCCAAGAGACCCAGTACTTC
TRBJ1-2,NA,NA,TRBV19,CATEGGIGGYTF,TGTGCCACTGAGGGGGGGATTGGAGGCTACACCTTC
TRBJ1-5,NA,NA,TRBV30,CAWGQSNQPQHF,TGTGCCTGGGGGCAGTCAAATCAGCCCCAGCATTTT
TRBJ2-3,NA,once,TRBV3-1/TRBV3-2,CASSLLNSTDTQYF,TGTGCCAGCAGCCTTTTAAATAGCACAGATACGCAGTATTTT
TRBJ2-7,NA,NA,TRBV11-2,CASSLAAGGYEQYF,TGTGCCAGCAGCTTAGCGGCAGGGGGGTACGAGCAGTACTTC
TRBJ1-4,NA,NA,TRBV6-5,CASSPPGEKLFF,TGTGCCAGCAGTCCGCCGGGTGAAAAACTGTTTTTT
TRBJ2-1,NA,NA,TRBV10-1,CASGQSGTGQNEQFF,TGCGCCAGCGGCCAAAGCGGGACAGGACAAAATGAGCAGTTCTTC
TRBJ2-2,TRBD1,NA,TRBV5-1,CASSRGQGRTGELFF,TGCGCCAGCAGCCGGGGACAGGGGAGGACCGGGGAGCTGTTTTTT
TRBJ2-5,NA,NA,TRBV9,CASSPPQAGETQYF,TGTGCCAGCAGCCCCCCCCAGGCGGGCGAGACCCAGTACTTC
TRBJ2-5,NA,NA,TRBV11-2,CASSPQGGSQETQYF,TGTGCCAGCAGCCCCCAGGGGGGCTCCCAAGAGACCCAGTACTTC
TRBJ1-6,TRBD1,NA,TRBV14,CASSQDRTGGISPLHF,TGTGCCAGCAGCCAAGATAGGACAGGGGGGATTTCACCCCTCCACTTT
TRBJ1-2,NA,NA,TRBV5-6,CASSSGSYYGYTF,TGTGCCAGCAGCTCAGGTTCCTACTATGGCTACACCTTC
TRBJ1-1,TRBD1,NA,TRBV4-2,CASSQDSGTEAFF,TGTGCCAGCAGCCAAGACTCCGGGACAGAGGCTTTCTTT
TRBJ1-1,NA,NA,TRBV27,CASSLRGTEAFF,TGTGCCAGCAGTTTGAGGGGGACTGAAGCTTTCTTT
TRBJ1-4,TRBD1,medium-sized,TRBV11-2,CASSLTPTGAGEKLFF,TGTGCCAGCAGCTTAACCCCGACAGGGGCTGGTGAAAAACTGTTTTTT
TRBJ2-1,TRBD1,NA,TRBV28,CASKTGGFYNEQFF,TGTGCCAGCAAAACAGGGGGCTTCTACAATGAGCAGTTCTTC
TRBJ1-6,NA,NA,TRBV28,CASSVVRGEAPLHF,TGTGCCAGCAGTGTGGTCCGCGGGGAAGCTCCCCTCCACTTT
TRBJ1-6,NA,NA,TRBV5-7,CASSCPDSSYNSPLHF,TGTGCCAGCAGCTGTCCCGACAGCTCCTATAATTCACCCCTCCACTTT
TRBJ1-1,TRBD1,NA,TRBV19,CASSIGQGLMNTEAFF,TGTGCCAGTAGTATAGGACAGGGACTGATGAACACTGAAGCTTTCTTT
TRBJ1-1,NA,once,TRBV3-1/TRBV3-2,CASSQGRHLNTEAFF,TGTGCCAGCAGCCAAGGGCGACACCTGAACACTGAAGCTTTCTTT
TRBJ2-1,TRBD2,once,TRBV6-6,CASKPGLVINEQFF,TGTGCCAGCAAACCGGGACTAGTCATCAATGAGCAGTTCTTC
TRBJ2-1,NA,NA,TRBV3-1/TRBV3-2,CASSLGGNNNEQFF,TGTGCCAGCAGCCTGGGGGGAAACAACAATGAGCAGTTCTTC
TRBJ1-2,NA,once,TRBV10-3,CAITPYYGYTF,TGTGCCATCACCCCCTACTATGGCTACACCTTC
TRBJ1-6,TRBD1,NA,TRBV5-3,CARSKADRADSYNSPLHF,TGTGCCAGAAGCAAGGCGGACAGGGCCGACTCCTATAATTCACCCCTCCACTTT
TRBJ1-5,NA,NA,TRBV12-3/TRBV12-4,CASSDRIDPQHF,TGTGCCAGCAGTGACAGGATTGACCCCCAGCATTTT
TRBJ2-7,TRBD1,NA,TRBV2,CASSVGGTGTGGIRYEQYF,TGTGCCAGCAGTGTTGGTGGGACCGGGACAGGGGGCATTAGGTACGAGCAGTACTTC
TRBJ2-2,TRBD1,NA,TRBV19,CASSSRQGTGELFF,TGTGCCAGTAGTTCAAGACAGGGTACCGGGGAGCTGTTTTTT
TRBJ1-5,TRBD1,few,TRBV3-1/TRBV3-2,CASSQMGQSNQPQHF,TGTGCCAGCAGCCAAATGGGACAGAGCAATCAGCCCCAGCATTTT
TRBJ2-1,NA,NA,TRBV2,CASTQTGNEQFF,TGTGCCAGCACCCAGACGGGGAATGAGCAGTTCTTC
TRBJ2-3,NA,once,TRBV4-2,CASSQDRLDTQYF,TGTGCCAGCAGCCAAGATCGGTTAGATACGCAGTATTTT
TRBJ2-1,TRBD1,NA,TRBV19,CASSPPGQKSNEQFF,TGTGCCAGTAGTCCCCCGGGACAGAAAAGCAATGAGCAGTTCTTC
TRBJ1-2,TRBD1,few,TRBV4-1,CASSQDKDRNYGYTF,TGCGCCAGCAGCCAAGATAAGGACAGGAACTATGGCTACACCTTC
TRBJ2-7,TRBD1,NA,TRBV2,CASNFPGTGIYEQYF,TGTGCCAGCAATTTTCCGGGGACAGGAATCTACGAGCAGTACTTC
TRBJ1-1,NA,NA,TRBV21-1,CASSASRGALNTEAFF,TGTGCCAGCAGCGCCTCCCGGGGAGCCCTGAACACTGAAGCTTTCTTT
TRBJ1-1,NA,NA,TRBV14,CASSQVLAARAFF,TGTGCCAGCAGCCAAGTACTGGCGGCAAGGGCTTTCTTT
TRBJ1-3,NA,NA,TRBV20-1,CSASNQYGASGNTIYF,TGCAGTGCTAGTAATCAATATGGGGCCTCTGGAAACACCATATATTTT
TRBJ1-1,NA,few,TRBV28,CASRRGQQNTEAFF,TGTGCCAGCAGGCGGGGGCAGCAGAACACTGAAGCTTTCTTT
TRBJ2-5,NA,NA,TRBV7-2,CASSLQWGGAETQYF,TGTGCCAGCAGCTTACAATGGGGGGGCGCGGAGACCCAGTACTTC
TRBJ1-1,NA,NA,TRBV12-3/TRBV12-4,CASSLKGDTEAFF,TGTGCCAGCAGTTTGAAGGGGGACACTGAAGCTTTCTTT
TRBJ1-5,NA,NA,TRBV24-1,CATSDTGNQPQHF,TGTGCCACCAGTGACACAGGGAATCAGCCCCAGCATTTT
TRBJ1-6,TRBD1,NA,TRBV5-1,CASRPPGTGGSPLHF,TGCGCCAGCAGGCCGCCAGGGACAGGGGGTTCACCCCTCCACTTT
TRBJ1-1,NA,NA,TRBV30,CAYLPYRVNTEAFF,TGTGCCTACCTTCCCTACAGGGTGAACACTGAAGCTTTCTTT
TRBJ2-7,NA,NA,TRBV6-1,CASSEPGYEQYF,TGTGCCAGCAGTGAACCAGGGTACGAGCAGTACTTC